These 17 T cell receptor beta chains were all obtained from the same sample, sequenced in a study of blood T cell repertoires in COVID-19. Here immunoSEQ multiplex PCR was the method, and the copy in TCRdb shows in-frame clones only, minus some. The sample includes 250,000 to 300,000 clones, 80% to 90% of them seen just once. What was sequenced was peripheral blood. The receptors originated from a man older than 75 with acute or convalescent COVID-19.

The J gene is TRBJ2-5, the V gene TRBV5-4; D is possibly TRBD2 (6 bases). The CDR3 is 16 amino acids. Trimming removed 0 bases from V and 5 bases from J, with 17 bases in between. Germline CDR1 is SGHNT and CDR2 is YYREEE (reference sequence). The DNA of the CDR3 is TGTGCCAGCAGCTTGGACGGTTCGGGAGTGGGGGAGACCCAGTACTTC. Translating it yields CASSLDGSGVGETQYF.

The chain couples TRBV5-1 to TRBJ2-1; TRBD2 matches 13 bases. In germline, CDR1 is SGHRS, CDR2 YFSETQ. V shed 6 bases and J 3 bases; nucleotides not matched to a gene: 9. The CDR3 length is 17 residues. Here the CDR3 DNA reads TGCGCCAGCACAATGTCCGGGACTAGCGGGGTCTACAATGAGCAGTTCTTC. Protein product: CASTMSGTSGVYNEQFF.

The chain is built from TRBV11-3 and TRBJ2-3; 9 nucleotides agree with TRBD2. The CDR3 runs 14 residues. The germline gives CDR1 SGHNT, CDR2 YENEEA. V trimming: 5 bases; J trimming: 3 bases; junction bases outside the gene matches: 3. The CDR3 here is CASSRGGATDTQYF. CDR3 nucleotide sequence: TGTGCCAGCAGCCGCGGGGGGGCTACAGATACGCAGTATTTT.

The genes are TRBV27 and TRBJ2-5; D remains ambiguous. Trimming took 5 bases from V and 1 from J, leaving 17 bases between them. The germline V gene encodes CDR1 MNHEY and CDR2 SMNVEV (reference sequence). The CDR3 spans 16 residues. CDR3 protein: CASSIALSRGQETQYF. The DNA of the CDR3 is TGTGCCAGCAGTATAGCCCTTAGCCGTGGCCAAGAGACCCAGTACTTC.

The chain combines TRBV15 with TRBJ1-6; 8 bases match TRBD1. Germline V lookup: CDR1 LNHNV, CDR2 YYDKDF (reference sequence). This CDR3 spans 15 amino acids. V dropped 1 base and J dropped 10; count of bases not matched to a gene: 6. The CDR3 here is CATSRATGVGSPLHF. The CDR3 nucleotides are TGTGCCACCAGCAGAGCGACAGGGGTAGGATCACCCCTCCACTTT. The full variable domain, completed using reference TRBV15 and TRBJ1-6, is DAMVIQNPRYQVTQFGKPVTLSCSQTLNHNVMYWYQQKSSQAPKLLFHYYDKDFNNEADTPDNFQSRRPNTSFCFLDIRSPGLGDTAMYLCATSRATGVGSPLHFGNGTRLTVT.

This sequence joins TRBV28 and TRBJ1-2, with D perhaps matching TRBD1 (5 bases). This CDR3 has 12 residues. Germline CDR1 reads MDHEN; CDR2 reads SYDVKM. V was shortened by 5 bases and J by 3 bases, with 7 bases between the two germline ends. The CDR3 DNA follows: TGTGCCAGCAGTAGGGGTTACTATGGCTACACCTTC. Encoded protein: CASSRGYYGYTF.

The rearrangement links TRBV5-1 to TRBJ2-7; 7 bases match TRBD1. The CDR3 sequence is 14 residues long. The V and J ends lost 4 bases and 2 bases, in that order; junction bases with no gene match: 6. Germline V CDR1 and CDR2: SGHRS, YFSETQ. The DNA for the CDR3 is TGCGCCAGCAGCACCGGGACAGAGACCTACGAGCAGTACTTC. It specifies CASSTGTETYEQYF.

The chain is built from TRBV11-2 and TRBJ2-5; D is possibly TRBD2 (6 bases). Deletions cut 4 bases from V and 3 bases from J, with 15 bases between. This CDR3 is built from 15 residues. The germline CDR1 and CDR2 sequences are SGHAT and FQNNGV. The CDR3 DNA reads TGTGCCAGCAGCTATAGGACTAACCTCAAAGAGACCCAGTACTTC. Its protein is CASSYRTNLKETQYF.

The chain carries TRBV19 and TRBJ2-6; TRBD2 matches 10 bases. J lost 2 bases, V lost 4 bases, and 5 bases had no gene match. Germline CDR1 LNHDA, CDR2 SQIVND (reference sequence). CDR3 length equals 17 residues. This CDR3 is CASSTTLAGAGANVLTF. The CDR3 DNA follows: TGTGCCAGTAGTACCACCCTAGCGGGGGCTGGGGCCAACGTCCTGACTTTC.

The chain recombines TRBV24-1 with TRBJ2-7; D perhaps matches TRBD1 (5 bases). CDR3 length: 13 residues. Trimming pared 9 bases from V and 1 base from J, leaving 12 bases between. Germline V gene lookup returns CDR1 KGHDR and CDR2 SFDVKD. The DNA of the CDR3 is TGTGCCACCTCGGGTGGGGCGTCCTACGAGCAGTACTTC. This sequence encodes CATSGGASYEQYF.

V and J are TRBV7-9 and TRBJ2-5; the match to TRBD2 covers 7 bases. The CDR3 spans 16 residues. The ends lost 1 base at V and 7 bases at J; junction bases unmatched: 12. Germline V gene data show CDR1 as SEHNR and CDR2 as FQNEAQ (reference sequence). The CDR3 DNA follows: TGTGCCAGCAGCTTAGAGTGGGAGCGGGGCCCGGGGACCCAGTACTTC. Translating gives CASSLEWERGPGTQYF. The variable domain in full, with the rest retrieved from reference TRBV7-9 and TRBJ2-5, is DTGVSQNPRHKITKRGQNVTFRCDPISEHNRLYWYRQTLGQGPEFLTYFQNEAQLEKSRLLSDRFSAERPKGSFSTLEIQRTEQGDSAMYLCASSLEWERGPGTQYFGPGTRLLVL.

The chain is built from TRBV28 and TRBJ2-7, with D uncertain. The CDR3 consists of 13 residues. The V gene lost 10 bases and the J gene lost 5 bases, with 18 bases spanning the gap. Germline CDR1 reads MDHEN; CDR2 reads SYDVKM. CDR3 coding DNA: TGTGCCACCCTGAGGCCCGCTTTCAACGAGCAGTACTTC. This encodes CATLRPAFNEQYF.

The V call is TRBV2, the J call TRBJ2-2, with 8 bases lining up with TRBD2. V shed 7 bases, J shed 4 bases, and the junction held 8 bases outside the gene matches. The CDR3 consists of 15 residues. Germline V lookup: CDR1 SNHLY, CDR2 FYNNEI. CDR3 in amino acids: CASMPGTRVTGELFF. CDR3 in DNA: TGTGCCAGCATGCCGGGGACTAGGGTCACCGGGGAGCTGTTTTTT. Using reference TRBV2 and TRBJ2-2 for the parts outside the CDR3, the full variable domain is EPEVTQTPSHQVTQMGQEVILRCVPISNHLYFYWYRQILGQKVEFLVSFYNNEISEKSEIFDDQFSVERPDGSNFTLKIRSTKLEDSAMYFCASMPGTRVTGELFFGEGSRLTVL.

The chain joins TRBV29-1 to TRBJ2-2; tentatively, D is TRBD2 (6 bases). The ends were cut back, 3 bases at V and 2 bases at J, with 10 bases in the middle. This CDR3 has 14 amino acids. Germline lookup yields CDR1 SQVTM and CDR2 ANQGSEA. CDR3 loop: CSVDRGLNTGELFF. The CDR3 coding sequence is TGCAGCGTTGATAGGGGACTCAACACCGGGGAGCTGTTTTTT.

The V gene is TRBV6-1, the J gene TRBJ1-3; D remains ambiguous. This CDR3 has 15 residues. Germline V CDR1 and CDR2: MNHNS, SASEGT. Trimming shortened V by 3 bases and J by 4 bases, and 13 bases separated the two germline ends. CDR3 sequence: CASSEWAGIGNTIYF. DNA of the CDR3: TGTGCCAGCAGTGAGTGGGCAGGAATCGGAAACACCATATATTTT.

The V gene is TRBV5-1, the J gene TRBJ2-1; D not resolved. This CDR3 is 15 amino acids long. The germline V gene has CDR1 SGHRS and CDR2 YFSETQ. The germline V and J ends were trimmed by 4 bases and 0 bases, with 11 bases remaining between them. The CDR3 protein is CASSPPWSSYNEQFF. DNA for the CDR3: TGCGCCAGCAGCCCTCCTTGGAGCTCCTACAATGAGCAGTTCTTC.

V gene TRBV19 combines with J gene TRBJ1-2, with 8 bases aligning to TRBD1. In germline, CDR1 is LNHDA, CDR2 SQIVND (reference sequence). With V trimmed by 6 bases and J by 4 bases, 4 bases remained unmatched. The CDR3 is 13 amino acids. For the CDR3, the DNA is TGTGCCAGTAGGGACAGGGTCGCCTATGGCTACACCTTC. Amino acids: CASRDRVAYGYTF.